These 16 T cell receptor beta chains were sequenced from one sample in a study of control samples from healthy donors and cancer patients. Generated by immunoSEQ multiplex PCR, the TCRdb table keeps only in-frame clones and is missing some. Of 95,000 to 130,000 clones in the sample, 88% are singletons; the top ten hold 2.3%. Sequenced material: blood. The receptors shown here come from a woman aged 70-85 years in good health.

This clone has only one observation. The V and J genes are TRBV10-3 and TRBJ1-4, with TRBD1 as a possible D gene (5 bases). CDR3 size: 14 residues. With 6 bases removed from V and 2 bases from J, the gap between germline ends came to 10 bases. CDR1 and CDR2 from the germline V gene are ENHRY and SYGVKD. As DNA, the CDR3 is TGTGCCATCAGCTCCGGGGCGACTAATGAAAAACTGTTTTTT. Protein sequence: CAISSGATNEKLFF.

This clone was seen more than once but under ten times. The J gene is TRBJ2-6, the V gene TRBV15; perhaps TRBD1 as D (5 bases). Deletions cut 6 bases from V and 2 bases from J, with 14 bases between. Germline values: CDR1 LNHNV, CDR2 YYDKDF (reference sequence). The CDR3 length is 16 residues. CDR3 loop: CATSATGLAGANVLTF. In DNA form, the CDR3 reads TGTGCCACCAGTGCTACAGGTTTAGCTGGGGCCAACGTCCTGACTTTC.

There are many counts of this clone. CDR3 amino acids: CASSHASIDGYTF. The CDR3 DNA sequence: TGTGCCAGCAGCCATGCCAGTATTGATGGCTACACCTTC. The chain employs TRBV7-9 and TRBJ1-2; D is unresolved. The CDR3 contains 13 residues. V was cut by 5 bases and J by 6 bases, with 13 bases left in between. Germline CDR1 SEHNR, CDR2 FQNEAQ (reference sequence). Based on the CDR3 plus reference TRBV7-9 and TRBJ1-2, the full variable domain is DTGVSQNPRHKITKRGQNVTFRCDPISEHNRLYWYRQTLGQGPEFLTYFQNEAQLEKSRLLSDRFSAERPKGSFSTLEIQRTEQGDSAMYLCASSHASIDGYTFGSGTRLTVV.

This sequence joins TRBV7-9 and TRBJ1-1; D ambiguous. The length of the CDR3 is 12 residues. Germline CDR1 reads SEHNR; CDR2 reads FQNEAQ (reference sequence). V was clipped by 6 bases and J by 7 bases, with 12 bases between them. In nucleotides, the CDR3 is TGTGCCAGCAGATTCGCGGGCGGTGAAGCTTTCTTT. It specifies CASRFAGGEAFF. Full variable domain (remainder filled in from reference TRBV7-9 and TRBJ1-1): DTGVSQNPRHKITKRGQNVTFRCDPISEHNRLYWYRQTLGQGPEFLTYFQNEAQLEKSRLLSDRFSAERPKGSFSTLEIQRTEQGDSAMYLCASRFAGGEAFFGQGTRLTVV.

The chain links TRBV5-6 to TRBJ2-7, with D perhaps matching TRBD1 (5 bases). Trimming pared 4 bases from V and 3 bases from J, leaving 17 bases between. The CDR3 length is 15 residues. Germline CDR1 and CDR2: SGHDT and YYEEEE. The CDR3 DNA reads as TGTGCCAGCAGCCCGGTGGTAGGGGCAATCTACGAGCAGTACTTC. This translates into CASSPVVGAIYEQYF.

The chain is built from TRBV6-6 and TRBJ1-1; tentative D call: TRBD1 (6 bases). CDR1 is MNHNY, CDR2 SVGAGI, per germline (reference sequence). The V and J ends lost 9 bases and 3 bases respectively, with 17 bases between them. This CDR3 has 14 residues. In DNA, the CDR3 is TGTGCCAGTAAAGGGGGGGGGCTATACACTGAAGCTTTCTTT. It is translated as CASKGGGLYTEAFF.

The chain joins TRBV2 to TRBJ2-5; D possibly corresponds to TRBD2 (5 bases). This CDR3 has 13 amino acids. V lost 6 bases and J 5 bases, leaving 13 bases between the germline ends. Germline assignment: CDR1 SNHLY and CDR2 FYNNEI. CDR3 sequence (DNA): TGTGCCAGCAGGCCAAGGGCGGGTGAGACCCAGTACTTC. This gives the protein CASRPRAGETQYF.

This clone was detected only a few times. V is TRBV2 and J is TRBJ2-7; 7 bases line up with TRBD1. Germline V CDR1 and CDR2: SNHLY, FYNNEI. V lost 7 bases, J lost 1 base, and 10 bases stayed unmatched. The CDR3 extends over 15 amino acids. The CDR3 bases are TGTGCCAGCAAAAAGTCCGGACAGGCTTCCTACGAGCAGTACTTC. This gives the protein CASKKSGQASYEQYF. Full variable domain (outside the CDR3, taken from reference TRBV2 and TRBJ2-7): EPEVTQTPSHQVTQMGQEVILRCVPISNHLYFYWYRQILGQKVEFLVSFYNNEISEKSEIFDDQFSVERPDGSNFTLKIRSTKLEDSAMYFCASKKSGQASYEQYFGPGTRLTVT.

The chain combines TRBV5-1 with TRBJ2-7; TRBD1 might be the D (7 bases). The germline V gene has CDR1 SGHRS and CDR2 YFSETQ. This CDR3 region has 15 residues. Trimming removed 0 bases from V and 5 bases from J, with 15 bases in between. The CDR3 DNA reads TGCGCCAGCAGCTTGGTTGGAGGGGGCCTGGACGAGCAGTACTTC. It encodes CASSLVGGGLDEQYF.

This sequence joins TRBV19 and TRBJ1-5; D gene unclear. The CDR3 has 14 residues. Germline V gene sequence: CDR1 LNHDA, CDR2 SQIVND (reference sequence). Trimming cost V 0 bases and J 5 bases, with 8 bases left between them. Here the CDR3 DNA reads TGTGCCAGTAGTATAGATCGTCAGTATCAGCCCCAGCATTTT. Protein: CASSIDRQYQPQHF.

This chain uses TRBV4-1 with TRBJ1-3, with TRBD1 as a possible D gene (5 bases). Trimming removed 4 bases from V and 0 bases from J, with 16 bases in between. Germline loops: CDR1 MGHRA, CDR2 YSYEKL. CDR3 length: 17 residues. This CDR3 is CASSPAGGANSGNTIYF. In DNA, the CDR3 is TGCGCCAGCAGCCCGGCGGGTGGGGCTAACTCTGGAAACACCATATATTTT.

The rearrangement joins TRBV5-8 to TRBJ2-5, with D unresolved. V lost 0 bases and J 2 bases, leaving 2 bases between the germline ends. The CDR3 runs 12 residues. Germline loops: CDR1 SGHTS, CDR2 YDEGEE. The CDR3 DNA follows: TGTGCCAGCAGCTTGGGTCAAGAGACCCAGTACTTC. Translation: CASSLGQETQYF.

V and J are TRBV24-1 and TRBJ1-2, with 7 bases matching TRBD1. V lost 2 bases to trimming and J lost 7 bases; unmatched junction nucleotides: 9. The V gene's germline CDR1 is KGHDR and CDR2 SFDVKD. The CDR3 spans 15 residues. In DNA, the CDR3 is TGTGCCACCAGTGATTCAACGACAGGGTTGAGTGGCTACACCTTC. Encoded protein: CATSDSTTGLSGYTF.

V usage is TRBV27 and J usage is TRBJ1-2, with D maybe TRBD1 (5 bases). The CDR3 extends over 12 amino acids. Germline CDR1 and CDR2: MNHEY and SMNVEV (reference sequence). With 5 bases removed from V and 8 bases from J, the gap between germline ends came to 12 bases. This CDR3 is CASSPIRGGYTF. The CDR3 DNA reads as TGTGCCAGCAGTCCTATACGGGGGGGCTACACCTTC.

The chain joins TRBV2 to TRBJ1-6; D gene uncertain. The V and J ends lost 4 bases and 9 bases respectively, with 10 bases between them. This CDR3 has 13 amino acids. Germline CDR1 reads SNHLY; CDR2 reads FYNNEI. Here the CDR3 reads CASSVGSGSPLHF. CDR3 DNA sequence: TGTGCCAGCAGTGTTGGCAGCGGTTCACCCCTCCACTTT.

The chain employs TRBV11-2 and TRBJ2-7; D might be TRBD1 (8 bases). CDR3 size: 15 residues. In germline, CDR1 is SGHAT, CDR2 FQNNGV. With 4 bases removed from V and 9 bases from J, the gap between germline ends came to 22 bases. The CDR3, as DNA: TGTGCCAGCAGCTGGGAGGGACAGGCCCGCGTGGTGCAGTACTTC. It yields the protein CASSWEGQARVVQYF. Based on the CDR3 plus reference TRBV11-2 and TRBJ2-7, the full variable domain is EAGVAQSPRYKIIEKRQSVAFWCNPISGHATLYWYQQILGQGPKLLIQFQNNGVVDDSQLPKDRFSAERLKGVDSTLKIQPAKLEDSAVYLCASSWEGQARVVQYFGPGTRLTVT.